This is a list of T cell receptor beta chains from one sample in a study of cytomegalovirus exposure and HLA in healthy donors. Sequencing was performed with immunoSEQ multiplex PCR; in TCRdb, only in-frame clones are kept and a portion is missing. In the table there are under 250,000 clones, roughly 78% of which are singletons. The sample comprised PBMCs. These receptors were collected from a boy aged 5-17 years in good health and CMV-seronegative. Each CDR3 is given with its conserved first and last residue. Fields, in order: V gene, J gene, clone size, D gene, CDR3 protein, CDR3 DNA. The D gene is left open where the match is weak. Clone size is given for some rows only: seen once, a few or many times, or a class if the clone is expanded.

>TRBV10-2|TRBJ2-2|once|-
CASSDGTGELFF
TGCGCCAGCAGTGACGGCACCGGGGAGCTGTTTTTT
>TRBV11-3|TRBJ2-5|-|-
CASSLSGPGAQETQYF
TGTGCCAGCAGCTTGAGCGGCCCGGGAGCTCAAGAGACCCAGTACTTC
>TRBV9|TRBJ1-4|-|-
CASSVYRDIRRGANEKLFF
TGTGCCAGCAGCGTCTACCGGGACATCCGCCGAGGGGCTAATGAAAAACTGTTTTTT
>TRBV2|TRBJ2-1|once|-
CASSEILRRTNNEQFF
TGTGCCAGCAGTGAAATCCTACGAAGGACTAACAATGAGCAGTTCTTC
>TRBV13|TRBJ1-1|-|-
CASSLLPENTEAFF
TGTGCCAGCAGCTTATTACCAGAGAACACTGAAGCTTTCTTT
>TRBV14|TRBJ1-4|-|-
CASSQLGRDVEKLFF
TGTGCCAGCAGCCAATTAGGACGGGATGTCGAAAAACTGTTTTTT
>TRBV11-2|TRBJ2-1|-|TRBD2
CASSSRLAGSNEQFF
TGTGCCAGCAGCTCCAGACTAGCGGGATCTAATGAGCAGTTCTTC
>TRBV4-1|TRBJ1-1|-|TRBD1
CASSQTGGWTEAFF
TGCGCCAGCAGCCAGACAGGGGGTTGGACTGAAGCTTTCTTT
>TRBV11-3|TRBJ1-1|few|TRBD1
CASSFSTGGDTEAFF
TGTGCCAGCAGCTTCTCCACAGGGGGTGACACTGAAGCTTTCTTT
>TRBV19|TRBJ2-3|-|-
CASSRGPTDTQYF
TGTGCCAGTAGTAGGGGGCCCACAGATACGCAGTATTTT
>TRBV5-6|TRBJ2-7|once|-
CASSSRGTGSYEQYF
TGTGCCAGCAGCTCTAGAGGTACCGGCTCCTACGAGCAGTACTTC
>TRBV7-8|TRBJ1-1|-|-
CASSQGQMNTEAFF
TGTGCCAGCAGCCAAGGACAGATGAACACTGAAGCTTTCTTT
>TRBV7-9|TRBJ2-7|-|-
CASSLAGAFYEQYF
TGTGCCAGCAGCTTAGCGGGGGCCTTCTACGAGCAGTACTTC
>TRBV5-1|TRBJ2-3|few|-
CASSLGQFTDTQYF
TGCGCCAGCAGCTTGGGTCAATTCACAGATACGCAGTATTTT